The 6 T cell receptor beta chains below were found in one sample sequenced in a study of CD8+ T cells in alopecia areata. Investigators isolated RNA and reverse transcribed it into cDNA to act as the sequencing template. TCRdb's table, derived via immunoSEQ multiplex PCR, lists solely in-frame clones and lacks some. The data show about 190,000 clones, 60% to 70% seen once. Sample treatment: oral pan-JAK inhibitor, 5-10 mg twice daily. Sequencing used CD4+ T cells sorted from blood, obtained at week 4, from a patient treated with tofacitinib. These receptors were taken from a human donor with alopecia areata.

This clone was observed a handful of times. J is TRBJ2-4 and V is TRBV7-9; D is uncertain. CDR1 SEHNR and CDR2 FQNEAQ come from the germline V gene (reference sequence). The CDR3 contains 15 residues. Trimming took off 0 bases at V and 0 bases at J, with 6 bases between the two ends. In DNA, the CDR3 is TGTGCCAGCAGCTTAGCGGGAATAGCCAAAAACATTCAGTACTTC. Translation: CASSLAGIAKNIQYF.

The V call is TRBV28, the J call TRBJ1-1; D gene unclear. The CDR3 sequence is 10 residues long. Trimming took off 5 bases at V and 5 bases at J, with 3 bases between the two ends. Germline-derived CDR1 and CDR2 are MDHEN and SYDVKM. DNA for the CDR3: TGTGCCAGCAGTAGAACTGAAGCTTTCTTT. Translated: CASSRTEAFF.

The CDR3 reads CASSLGLAGDTQYF. As DNA, the CDR3 is TGTGCCAGCAGCTTGGGCCTGGCTGGAGATACGCAGTATTTT. The gene calls are TRBV5-6 and TRBJ2-3; D unresolved. V was trimmed by 0 bases and J by 5 bases, leaving 10 bases between them. The CDR3 contains 14 residues. Germline V gene lookup returns CDR1 SGHDT and CDR2 YYEEEE.

This chain's CDR3 is CASSGRQGSNEKLFF. The CDR3 DNA sequence: TGCGCCAGCAGCGGCCGACAGGGCTCTAATGAAAAACTGTTTTTT. The rearrangement joins TRBV4-1 to TRBJ1-4, with 7 bases matching TRBD1. Per the germline V gene, CDR1 is MGHRA and CDR2 is YSYEKL. The CDR3 is made up of 15 amino acids. V lost 5 bases to trimming and J lost 3 bases; unmatched junction nucleotides: 6.

The table lists this clone with a count of one. The chain employs TRBV15 and TRBJ2-2; D might be TRBD2 (6 bases). Germline CDR1 and CDR2: LNHNV and YYDKDF (reference sequence). The CDR3 is made up of 15 amino acids. V lost 2 bases and J lost 1, with 8 bases in between. The CDR3 DNA reads TGTGCCACCAGCAGATTAGCGGAGAACACCGGGGAGCTGTTTTTT. Residues: CATSRLAENTGELFF. The full variable domain, completed using reference TRBV15 and TRBJ2-2, is DAMVIQNPRYQVTQFGKPVTLSCSQTLNHNVMYWYQQKSSQAPKLLFHYYDKDFNNEADTPDNFQSRRPNTSFCFLDIRSPGLGDTAMYLCATSRLAENTGELFFGEGSRLTVL.

This rearrangement joins TRBV5-1 to TRBJ2-1, with 9 nucleotides matching TRBD1. V was clipped by 0 bases and J by 3 bases; unmatched bases: 4. The CDR3 has 16 amino acids. The germline CDR1 and CDR2 sequences are SGHRS and YFSETQ. The CDR3 bases are TGCGCCAGCAGCTTGGCTCCGGGACAGGGCTACAATGAGCAGTTCTTC. Its protein product is CASSLAPGQGYNEQFF.